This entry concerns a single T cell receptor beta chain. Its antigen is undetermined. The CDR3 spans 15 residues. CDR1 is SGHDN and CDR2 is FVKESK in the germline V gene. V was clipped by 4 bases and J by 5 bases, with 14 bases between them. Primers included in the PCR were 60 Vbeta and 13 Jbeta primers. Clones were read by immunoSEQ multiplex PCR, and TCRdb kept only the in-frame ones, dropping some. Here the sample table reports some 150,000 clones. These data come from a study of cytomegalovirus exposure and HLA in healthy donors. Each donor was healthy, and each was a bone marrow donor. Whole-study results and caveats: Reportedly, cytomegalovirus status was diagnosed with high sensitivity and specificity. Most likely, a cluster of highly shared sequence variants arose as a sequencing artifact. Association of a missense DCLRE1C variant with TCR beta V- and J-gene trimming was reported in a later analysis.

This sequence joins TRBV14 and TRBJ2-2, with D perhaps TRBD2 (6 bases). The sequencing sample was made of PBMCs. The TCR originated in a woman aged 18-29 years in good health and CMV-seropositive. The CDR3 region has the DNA TGTGCCAGCAGCCCCCTTGGGGGAGGAACCGGGGAGCTGTTTTTT. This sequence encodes CASSPLGGGTGELFF.